The 23 T cell receptor beta chains given below trace back to one sample, sequenced in a study of CD8 T cells in ankylosing spondylitis. One entry per CDR3 protein results from TCRdb running MiXCR on the 5' RACE reads. Among 300,000 to 350,000 distinct CDR3 sequences listed, roughly 15% were seen once. Sequencing input: blood, either unsorted or a sorted T cell fraction (not recorded which). The receptor source for this set is a male donor with ankylosing spondylitis or in good health (not recorded which).

This clonotype occurred many times. The chain links TRBV10-2 to TRBJ2-7; D tentatively reads TRBD1 or TRBD2 (6 bases each). This CDR3 is 17 amino acids long. Germline CDR1 is WSHSY and CDR2 is SAAADI. The V end lost 4 bases, the J end lost 6 bases, and 25 bases lay between the germline ends. DNA for the CDR3: TGCGCCAGCAGTGTAGACCCTGGGGACGGCAGGGGACTCGAGCAGTACTTC. This translates into CASSVDPGDGRGLEQYF.

V and J are TRBV5-1 and TRBJ1-1; TRBD1 might be the D (5 bases). The CDR3 runs to 15 residues. Germline values: CDR1 SGHRS, CDR2 YFSETQ. V was clipped by 4 bases and J by 2 bases, with 15 bases between them. The DNA for the CDR3 is TGCGCCAGCAGCCCTCAGTGGGGGTTCAACACTGAAGCTTTCTTT. Translated, it gives CASSPQWGFNTEAFF.

This clonotype was seen only a few times. This sequence joins TRBV6-5 and TRBJ1-2; 7 bases are a match to TRBD1. With V trimmed by 10 bases and J by 5 bases, 7 bases remained unmatched. The CDR3 sequence is 12 residues long. The germline gives CDR1 MNHEY, CDR2 SVGAGI. CDR3 DNA: TGTGCCACCCGAAGACAGGGTTATGGCTACACCTTC. The encoded protein is CATRRQGYGYTF.

A few counts support this clonotype. This chain joins TRBV5-1 and TRBJ1-4, with D perhaps matching TRBD1 (6 bases). The length of the CDR3 is 16 residues. Trimming shortened V by 0 bases and J by 7 bases, and 16 bases separated the two germline ends. Germline V lookup: CDR1 SGHRS, CDR2 YFSETQ. As DNA, the CDR3 is TGCGCCAGCAGCTTGGACAGGGCGGTGTCGGGTGAAAAACTGTTTTTT. It encodes CASSLDRAVSGEKLFF.

The chain recombines TRBV29-1 with TRBJ1-2, with unresolved D. Germline V gene sequence: CDR1 SQVTM, CDR2 ANQGSEA. The V and J ends lost 7 bases and 7 bases respectively, with 19 bases between them. This CDR3 has 13 residues. DNA for the CDR3: TGCAGCGCCCTGAGAGGCTCCGGCGGTGGCTACACCTTC. This encodes CSALRGSGGGYTF.

The rearrangement joins TRBV6-1 to TRBJ1-1; a weak D match, TRBD1 (6 bases). The germline V gene has CDR1 MNHNS and CDR2 SASEGT. The CDR3 contains 15 residues. The germline V and J ends were trimmed by 5 bases and 1 base, with 14 bases remaining between them. This CDR3 is CASSTRRGQNTEAFF. The CDR3 nucleotides read TGTGCCAGCAGTACCCGTCGGGGGCAGAACACTGAAGCTTTCTTT.

This clonotype was seen only a few times. The V call is TRBV5-6, the J call TRBJ1-2; D may be TRBD1 (6 bases). Germline CDR1 reads SGHDT; CDR2 reads YYEEEE. The CDR3 consists of 13 residues. V was trimmed by 3 bases and J by 4 bases, leaving 10 bases between them. CDR3 coding DNA: TGTGCCAGCAGCTCTCAGGGGCCCTATGGCTACACCTTC. It encodes CASSSQGPYGYTF.

The table lists this clonotype with a few counts. The V call is TRBV27, the J call TRBJ1-1, with D uncertain. V lost 6 bases, J lost 7 bases, and 12 bases lay in between. Germline-derived CDR1 and CDR2 are MNHEY and SMNVEV (reference sequence). The length of the CDR3 is 12 residues. DNA of the CDR3: TGTGCCAGCAGCCCCCAGCGGGGTGAAGCTTTCTTT. As protein: CASSPQRGEAFF.

At least ten counts were recorded for this clonotype. The chain joins TRBV5-1 to TRBJ1-5; D is perhaps TRBD1 (6 bases). The germline V gene encodes CDR1 SGHRS and CDR2 YFSETQ. This CDR3 region has 16 residues. Deletions cut 2 bases from V and 0 bases from J, with 12 bases between. For the CDR3, the DNA is TGCGCCAGCAGCTTAGGGGACAACCTTAGCAATCAGCCCCAGCATTTT. It codes for CASSLGDNLSNQPQHF.

This clonotype was seen a handful of times. This chain joins TRBV19 and TRBJ1-6; TRBD1 aligns across 7 bases. The CDR3 runs to 15 residues. Germline assignment: CDR1 LNHDA and CDR2 SQIVND (reference sequence). Losses at the gene ends were 4 bases for V and 7 bases for J; bases not matched to a gene: 7. The CDR3 DNA is TGTGCCAGTAGTAAGAACAGGGGAGGAAATTCACCCCTCCACTTT. It specifies CASSKNRGGNSPLHF.

The chain uses TRBV20-1 and TRBJ2-7; the D is unclear. Per the germline V gene, CDR1 is DFQATT and CDR2 is SNEGSKA (reference sequence). The CDR3 loop spans 12 amino acids. Deletions cut 3 bases from V and 2 bases from J, with 8 bases between. CDR3 loop: CSASDAAYEQYF. DNA for the CDR3: TGCAGTGCTAGCGACGCCGCCTACGAGCAGTACTTC.

This clonotype has only a few counts. J is TRBJ2-3 and V is TRBV5-1; no clear D. The V end lost 2 bases, the J end lost 2 bases, and 9 bases lay between the germline ends. Germline V gene data show CDR1 as SGHRS and CDR2 as YFSETQ. The CDR3 is 14 amino acids. DNA of the CDR3: TGCGCCAGCAGCTTAGACACCCCCACAGATACGCAGTATTTT. Amino acid sequence: CASSLDTPTDTQYF.

The sample holds a few counts of this clonotype. This chain connects TRBV11-2 to TRBJ2-1; no clear D. Germline V gives CDR1 SGHAT, CDR2 FQNNGV. Trimming cost V 4 bases and J 3 bases, with 10 bases left between them. The CDR3 covers 14 residues. For the CDR3, the DNA is TGTGCCAGCAGCTCTCAAAGCAGCTACAATGAGCAGTTCTTC. The encoded protein is CASSSQSSYNEQFF.

The chain couples TRBV5-8 to TRBJ2-2, with D unresolved. V was shortened by 2 bases and J by 4 bases, with 6 bases between the two germline ends. Looked up from germline, CDR1 is SGHTS and CDR2 is YDEGEE. The CDR3 has 13 residues. CDR3 sequence: CASSLIPTGELFF. Written as DNA, the CDR3 is TGTGCCAGCAGCTTAATCCCCACCGGGGAGCTGTTTTTT.

This clonotype was picked up a small number of times. This chain links TRBV4-1 with TRBJ2-2; 8 bases map to TRBD2. The CDR3 is 14 amino acids. Germline V gene lookup returns CDR1 MGHRA and CDR2 YSYEKL. Trimming at V came to 3 bases and at J to 4 bases, leaving 1 base not matched to a gene. As DNA, the CDR3 is TGCGCCAGCAGCCACGCGGGGGGCACCGGGGAGCTGTTTTTT. Translating it yields CASSHAGGTGELFF.

V gene TRBV16 combines with J gene TRBJ1-3; D is ambiguous. This CDR3 spans 14 amino acids. V gave up 2 bases and J gave up 5 bases, with 10 bases separating them. CDR1 KGHSY and CDR2 FQNENV come from the germline V gene. CDR3 nucleotide sequence: TGTGCCAGCAGCCAAGGCACGGCCCGAAACACCATATATTTT. Translated, it gives CASSQGTARNTIYF.

The table lists this clonotype with a few counts. This sequence joins TRBV20-1 and TRBJ2-2, with TRBD1 as a possible D gene (7 bases). CDR1 DFQATT and CDR2 SNEGSKA come from the germline V gene (reference sequence). Trimming left V 7 bases short and J 7 bases short, with 13 bases between. The CDR3 length is 12 residues. The CDR3 loop is CSVEGAGGELFF. CDR3 coding DNA: TGCAGTGTGGAGGGGGCCGGCGGGGAGCTGTTTTTT.

This clonotype turned up a few times. V is TRBV21-1 and J is TRBJ1-2. TRBV21-1 is a pseudogene locus. The CDR3 extends over 15 amino acids. CDR3 amino acids: CASSKGTPTNYGYTF. Here the CDR3 DNA reads TGTGCCAGCAGCAAAGGGACGCCAACTAACTATGGCTACACCTTC.

This sequence joins TRBV27 and TRBJ1-6, with D tentatively TRBD1 (6 bases). Germline CDR1 reads MNHEY; CDR2 reads SMNVEV (reference sequence). The CDR3 consists of 14 residues. V shed 5 bases and J shed 5 bases, with 10 bases lying between them. DNA for the CDR3: TGTGCCAGCAGTGCCCGGACAGATAATTCACCCCTCCACTTT. Amino acids: CASSARTDNSPLHF.

The chain has TRBV4-1 and TRBJ2-1, with D perhaps matching TRBD1 or TRBD2 (5 bases each). Trimming shortened V by 1 base and J by 7 bases, and 14 bases separated the two germline ends. This CDR3 is 15 amino acids long. The germline CDR1 and CDR2 sequences are MGHRA and YSYEKL. CDR3 nucleotide sequence: TGCGCCAGCAGCCAAGGGATGGGGACGGGGAATGAGCAGTTCTTC. Translation gives CASSQGMGTGNEQFF.

J is TRBJ2-5 and V is TRBV5-5, with D unresolved. V was cut by 0 bases and J by 2 bases, with 8 bases left in between. This CDR3 region has 14 residues. Germline V CDR1 and CDR2: SGHKS, YYEKEE (reference sequence). CDR3 residues: CASSLEYTQETQYF. The DNA for the CDR3 is TGTGCCAGCAGCTTGGAGTATACTCAAGAGACCCAGTACTTC.

This clonotype was found a few times. The chain couples TRBV10-3 to TRBJ2-7; the D gene is possibly TRBD2 (5 bases). The CDR3 extends over 15 amino acids. Germline values: CDR1 ENHRY, CDR2 SYGVKD. V lost 6 bases and J lost 4, with 19 bases in between. CDR3 DNA sequence: TGTGCCATCAGGGAATCGACGGACTCGGGGTACGAGCAGTACTTC. Translation gives CAIRESTDSGYEQYF.

V usage is TRBV12-3 or TRBV12-4 and J usage is TRBJ1-6; unclear D gene. CDR3 length equals 13 residues. V lost 5 bases and J lost 10, with 12 bases in between. For the CDR3, the DNA is TGTGCCAGCAGTCGCCAGCCGAGATCACCCCTCCACTTT. Its protein product is CASSRQPRSPLHF.